The 15 T cell receptor beta chains listed next were all sequenced from one sample in a study of T cell changes during pregnancy in multiple sclerosis. Repertoires were generated with immunoSEQ multiplex PCR, while TCRdb's copy carries only in-frame clones and drops some. This sample has 20,000 to 25,000 clones, with approximately 90% found just once. This specimen was CD4+ T cells from peripheral blood mononuclear cells, taken after pregnancy. The origin of the receptors is a female donor in good health, enrolled as a control in a pregnancy study.

The CDR3 here is CASSQEEGAVNTIYF. In DNA, the CDR3 is TGCGCCAGCAGCCAAGAGGAGGGGGCCGTAAACACCATATATTTT. This rearrangement joins TRBV4-1 to TRBJ1-3; 7 bases are shared with TRBD1. Germline V gene data show CDR1 as MGHRA and CDR2 as YSYEKL. Trimming cost V 0 bases and J 6 bases; bases outside gene matches: 5. The CDR3 extends over 15 amino acids.

This clone was detected only once. The genes are TRBV7-6 and TRBJ1-3, with D perhaps TRBD1 (6 bases). V was cut by 3 bases and J by 16 bases, with 25 bases left in between. The CDR3 spans 15 residues. The V gene's germline CDR1 is SGHVS and CDR2 FNYEAQ. The CDR3 bases are TGTGCCAGCAGCTTGTGGACAGCCTTGGGGGGGGGCCTGTATTTT. It specifies CASSLWTALGGGLYF.

J is TRBJ1-5 and V is TRBV7-2, with D perhaps matching TRBD1 (5 bases). The CDR3 runs to 14 residues. Looked up from germline, CDR1 is SGHTA and CDR2 is FQGNSA. Trimming shortened V by 1 base and J by 4 bases, and 8 bases separated the two germline ends. CDR3 protein: CASSLGRGNQPQHF. The CDR3 DNA follows: TGTGCCAGCAGCTTAGGTAGGGGAAATCAGCCCCAGCATTTT.

CDR3 sequence: CAWSVDRGGYGYTF. In DNA form, the CDR3 reads TGTGCCTGGAGTGTAGACAGGGGAGGCTATGGCTACACCTTC. The chain is built from TRBV30 and TRBJ1-2; TRBD1 agrees at 8 bases. The CDR3 has 14 amino acids. Trimming took 0 bases from V and 4 from J; bases not matched to a gene: 4. Germline V gene sequence: CDR1 GTSNPN, CDR2 SVGIG (reference sequence).

The V call is TRBV18, the J call TRBJ1-6; 8 bases are shared with TRBD1. Germline values: CDR1 KGHSH, CDR2 LQKENI. This CDR3 region has 15 residues. V dropped 5 bases and J dropped 10; count of bases not matched to a gene: 10. The CDR3 region has the DNA TGTGCCAGCTCAACAAGAGGACAGGGAGACTCACCCCTCCACTTT. This translates into CASSTRGQGDSPLHF.

The chain has TRBV11-2 and TRBJ2-1; tentatively, D is TRBD1 (6 bases). CDR1 is SGHAT, CDR2 FQNNGV, per germline. The V end lost 3 bases, the J end lost 12 bases, and 15 bases lay between the germline ends. The length of the CDR3 is 13 residues. In nucleotides, the CDR3 is TGTGCCAGCAGCTTGGGGTACAGGGTGCGGCAGTTCTTC. Its translation: CASSLGYRVRQFF.

The V call is TRBV9, the J call TRBJ2-3; 7 nucleotides line up with TRBD2. Germline V gene lookup returns CDR1 SGDLS and CDR2 YYNGEE. Trimming took 3 bases from V and 4 from J; bases not matched to a gene: 5. The CDR3 consists of 14 residues. Written as DNA, the CDR3 is TGTGCCAGCAGCGGGGGGGGGATCGCAGATACGCAGTATTTT. This encodes CASSGGGIADTQYF.

This sequence joins TRBV4-2 and TRBJ2-1; 8 nucleotides align to TRBD2. This CDR3 contains 16 residues. The germline CDR1 and CDR2 sequences are LGHNA and YNFKEQ. Trimming cost V 0 bases and J 10 bases; bases outside gene matches: 11. The CDR3 DNA is TGTGCCAGCAGCCAAGAGGCGACTAGCGTGGGGAGGGAGCAGTTCTTC. It yields the protein CASSQEATSVGREQFF.

V is TRBV4-3 and J is TRBJ2-2; 12 bases line up with TRBD2. V trimming: 0 bases; J trimming: 6 bases; junction bases outside the gene matches: 14. The V gene's germline CDR1 is LGHNA and CDR2 YSLEER. This CDR3 has 20 residues. The CDR3 here is CASSQDRVASGRAEAGELFF. The CDR3 DNA is TGCGCCAGCAGCCAAGATCGAGTCGCTAGCGGGAGGGCCGAGGCCGGGGAGCTGTTTTTT.

This chain uses TRBV7-3 with TRBJ2-3; D gene ambiguous. This CDR3 comprises 14 residues. V dropped 5 bases and J dropped 5 bases, with 14 bases sitting between them. The germline V gene has CDR1 SGHTA and CDR2 FQGTGA. The CDR3 sequence: CASSPGWYEDTQYF. DNA for the CDR3: TGTGCCAGCAGCCCGGGTTGGTACGAAGATACGCAGTATTTT.

This chain joins TRBV2 and TRBJ2-2, with a tentative D call TRBD1 (6 bases). The germline V gene encodes CDR1 SNHLY and CDR2 FYNNEI. This CDR3 spans 14 amino acids. Trimming took off 8 bases at V and 1 base at J, with 11 bases between the two ends. CDR3 coding DNA: TGTGCCAGCGGTGGGACAATGAACACCGGGGAGCTGTTTTTT. Translated: CASGGTMNTGELFF.

The sample holds one count of this clone. This chain connects TRBV7-9 to TRBJ1-1; a possible D gene is TRBD1 (5 bases). Germline CDR1 is SEHNR and CDR2 is FQNEAQ (reference sequence). CDR3 length equals 15 residues. The V and J ends lost 5 bases and 0 bases respectively, with 13 bases between them. The CDR3 loop is CASSLSGIMNTEAFF. The DNA of the CDR3 is TGTGCCAGCAGCCTTTCAGGGATCATGAACACTGAAGCTTTCTTT.

In DNA form, the CDR3 reads TGCAGCGGAAGCCAGAGCGGGGGATCGGGGACCGGGGAGCTGTTTTTT. Residues: CSGSQSGGSGTGELFF. The V gene is TRBV29-1, the J gene TRBJ2-2; TRBD2 matches 8 bases. J lost 5 bases, V lost 7 bases, and 15 bases had no gene match. CDR1 is SQVTM, CDR2 ANQGSEA, per germline. This CDR3 contains 16 residues.

This clone was found once. An end of the junction differs from the germline gene, which may be a read error. The CDR3 region has the DNA TGCGCCAGCAGCTCCTATCCACCAGGACAGGGCTACGGGCAGTACTTC. This sequence encodes CASSSYPPGQGYGQYF. The gene calls are TRBV5-1 and TRBJ2-7, with TRBD1 identical over 8 bases. The germline V gene has CDR1 SGHRS and CDR2 YFSETQ. CDR3 length equals 16 residues. The entire variable domain, with the rest obtained from reference TRBV5-1 and TRBJ2-7, is as follows: KAGVTQTPRYLIKTRGQQVTLSCSPISGHRSVSWYQQTPGQGLQFLFEYFSETQRNKGNFPGRFSGRQFSNSRSEMNVSTLELGDSALYLCASSSYPPGQGYGQYFGPGTRLTVT.

The gene calls are TRBV2 and TRBJ2-3, with D possibly being TRBD2 (6 bases). The CDR3 covers 14 residues. V was trimmed by 1 base and J by 2 bases, leaving 7 bases between them. CDR1 is SNHLY and CDR2 is FYNNEI in the germline V gene. The CDR3 is CASSEGTNTDTQYF. CDR3 nucleotide sequence: TGTGCCAGCAGTGAAGGGACTAACACAGATACGCAGTATTTT.